The 8 T cell receptor beta chains below all came from one sample that was sequenced in a study of blood T cell repertoires in COVID-19. The method was immunoSEQ multiplex PCR; TCRdb's version includes in-frame clones alone and lacks a portion of them. The sample has about 110,000 clones; 65% to 90% are singletons. The specimen sequenced was peripheral blood. The receptors derive from a woman aged 60-70 years with acute or convalescent COVID-19.

The rearrangement uses TRBV19 and TRBJ1-5; tentative D call: TRBD1 (6 bases). Trimming removed 2 bases from V and 6 bases from J, with 14 bases in between. There are 15 residues in the CDR3. Per the germline V gene, CDR1 is LNHDA and CDR2 is SQIVND (reference sequence). CDR3 coding DNA: TGTGCCAGTAGTATATCGGCCAGGGGAAGTCAGCCCCAGCATTTT. It yields the protein CASSISARGSQPQHF.

This clone was counted once. This chain joins TRBV27 and TRBJ1-1; 7 nucleotides line up with TRBD1. From germline, CDR1 is MNHEY and CDR2 SMNVEV (reference sequence). CDR3 length: 16 residues. J lost 7 bases, V lost 6 bases, and 17 bases had no gene match. DNA of the CDR3: TGTGCCAGCAGCCCCCGGCCGGACAGGCCAGATTTTGAAGCTTTCTTT. Translating gives CASSPRPDRPDFEAFF.

This chain connects TRBV5-3 to TRBJ1-5, with D perhaps matching TRBD1 (6 bases). TRBV5-3 belongs to the ORF category, with a function that is uncertain. The CDR3 has 15 residues. The V end was cut by 2 bases, the J end by 0 bases, with 9 bases between. The CDR3, as DNA: TGTGCCAGAAGCTTAGGGGGACGTAGCAATCAGCCCCAGCATTTT. Its translation: CARSLGGRSNQPQHF.

The CDR3 DNA sequence: TGCAGCGTTGAAGTTTCCGGGACAGGGAAGATGGCCGGGGAGCTGTTTTTT. Protein product: CSVEVSGTGKMAGELFF. The rearrangement joins TRBV29-1 to TRBJ2-2; 9 bases map to TRBD1. Trimming took 1 base from V and 6 from J; bases not matched to a gene: 12. Per the germline V gene, CDR1 is SQVTM and CDR2 is ANQGSEA. The CDR3 is 17 amino acids.

This clone was seen only once. The rearrangement joins TRBV4-2 to TRBJ1-2, with 8 positions matching TRBD1. The CDR3 is made up of 14 amino acids. Trimming cost V 2 bases and J 8 bases; bases outside gene matches: 7. The germline CDR1 and CDR2 sequences are LGHNA and YNFKEQ. The CDR3 DNA reads TGTGCCAGCAGCCAACTACAGGGGGAAGGGGGCTACACCTTC. It is translated as CASSQLQGEGGYTF.

The rearrangement links TRBV4-2 to TRBJ2-7, with TRBD2 identical over 10 bases. V shed 8 bases and J 5 bases; nucleotides not matched to a gene: 12. From germline, CDR1 is LGHNA and CDR2 YNFKEQ. The CDR3 has 15 amino acids. CDR3: CASALRGLAPHEQYF. DNA for the CDR3: TGTGCCAGCGCACTTAGGGGACTAGCGCCCCACGAGCAGTACTTC.

The rearrangement uses TRBV19 and TRBJ1-1; D is undetermined. The CDR3 is 11 residues long. Germline V gives CDR1 LNHDA, CDR2 SQIVND (reference sequence). The germline V and J ends were trimmed by 3 bases and 8 bases, with 7 bases remaining between them. This chain's CDR3 is CASSIGTEAFF. In DNA, the CDR3 is TGTGCCAGTAGTATTGGCACCGAAGCTTTCTTT.

The chain combines TRBV14 with TRBJ2-2; D perhaps matches TRBD1 (6 bases). V was shortened by 8 bases and J by 4 bases, with 17 bases between the two germline ends. Germline-derived CDR1 and CDR2 are SGHDN and FVKESK. The CDR3 runs to 15 residues. CDR3 protein: CASSGHLLVTGELFF. The CDR3 DNA reads TGTGCCAGCTCGGGACACCTGTTGGTCACCGGGGAGCTGTTTTTT.